Listed here are 13 T cell receptor beta chains from one sample, sequenced in a study of shared clonotypes between healthy human individuals. The protocol was immunoSEQ multiplex PCR, while the TCRdb copy is restricted to in-frame clones and leaves out a portion. The data show 2 million to 2.5 million clones, more than 90% seen once. Sample: naive CD4+ T cells sorted from blood. Specified subset: CD45RA+ positively selected. These receptors were obtained from a man between 18 and 29 years old in good health.

The rearrangement links TRBV5-6 to TRBJ2-1; D remains ambiguous. The V end was cut by 0 bases, the J end by 6 bases, with 13 bases between. The CDR3 consists of 15 residues. Germline CDR1 reads SGHDT; CDR2 reads YYEEEE. The CDR3 is CASSLGSALPNEQFF. The CDR3 bases are TGTGCCAGCAGCTTGGGAAGCGCCTTACCCAATGAGCAGTTCTTC. Together with reference TRBV5-6 and TRBJ2-1, the CDR3 gives the full variable domain: DAGVTQSPTHLIKTRGQQVTLRCSPKSGHDTVSWYQQALGQGPQFIFQYYEEEERQRGNFPDRFSGHQFPNYSSELNVNALLLGDSALYLCASSLGSALPNEQFFGPGTRLTVL.

This clone was found once. The chain carries TRBV18 and TRBJ2-7; D not resolved. Germline V gene sequence: CDR1 KGHSH, CDR2 LQKENI. The CDR3 runs to 15 residues. V lost 2 bases and J lost 2, with 13 bases in between. CDR3 region: CASSPIRLETYEQYF. The CDR3 region has the DNA TGTGCCAGCTCACCAATTAGGCTAGAGACCTACGAGCAGTACTTC.

The V gene is TRBV5-8, the J gene TRBJ2-7; TRBD1 is a possible D gene (6 bases). Germline V gives CDR1 SGHTS, CDR2 YDEGEE. V was shortened by 3 bases and J by 4 bases, with 14 bases between the two germline ends. The CDR3 consists of 14 residues. The CDR3 nucleotides read TGTGCCAGCAGCTCCACGGGACACTCGTACGAGCAGTACTTC. Its protein product is CASSSTGHSYEQYF. Filled out from reference TRBV5-8 and TRBJ2-7, the complete variable domain reads EAGVTQSPTHLIKTRGQQATLRCSPISGHTSVYWYQQALGLGLQFLLWYDEGEERNRGNFPPRFSGRQFPNYSSELNVNALELEDSALYLCASSSTGHSYEQYFGPGTRLTVT.

The rearrangement uses TRBV28 and TRBJ1-2, with no clear D. Trimming cost V 5 bases and J 8 bases, with 15 bases left between them. Germline values: CDR1 MDHEN, CDR2 SYDVKM. The length of the CDR3 is 13 residues. CDR3 in amino acids: CASSLGGSSGYTF. In nucleotides, the CDR3 is TGTGCCAGCAGTCTGGGAGGGAGTTCCGGCTACACCTTC.

Concerning this clone itself: Other nucleotide sequences from this sample produce the same CDR3. V gene TRBV30 combines with J gene TRBJ2-5; a possible D gene is TRBD1 (6 bases). CDR1 GTSNPN and CDR2 SVGIG come from the germline V gene (reference sequence). The CDR3 runs 13 residues. V lost 1 base and J 4 bases, leaving 10 bases between the germline ends. CDR3 residues: CAWSGQARETQYF. For the CDR3, the DNA is TGTGCCTGGAGTGGACAGGCCCGAGAGACCCAGTACTTC.

J is TRBJ1-1 and V is TRBV10-3; TRBD1 agrees at 10 bases. The CDR3 totals 15 residues. V dropped 2 bases and J dropped 4; count of bases not matched to a gene: 4. Germline CDR1 and CDR2: ENHRY and SYGVKD. CDR3 bases: TGTGCCATCAGTGAGACCCGGGACAGGGGCACTGAAGCTTTCTTT. Residues: CAISETRDRGTEAFF.

The chain couples TRBV10-3 to TRBJ2-5; 15 nucleotides agree with TRBD2. V shed 4 bases and J 5 bases; nucleotides not matched to a gene: 5. The CDR3 runs 16 residues. CDR1 and CDR2 from the germline V gene are ENHRY and SYGVKD. CDR3 loop: CAISGTSGGAGETQYF. CDR3 bases: TGTGCCATCAGTGGGACTAGCGGGGGGGCTGGGGAGACCCAGTACTTC.

A remark on this clone: This specimen includes other DNA sequences encoding the same CDR3. This chain joins TRBV5-1 and TRBJ1-1, with D perhaps TRBD1 (6 bases). V dropped 2 bases and J dropped 1 base, with 12 bases sitting between them. This CDR3 comprises 15 residues. Germline CDR1 and CDR2: SGHRS and YFSETQ. The CDR3 spells CASSLQTGQNTEAFF. The CDR3 region has the DNA TGCGCCAGCAGCTTACAGACAGGCCAGAACACTGAAGCTTTCTTT.

DNA for the CDR3: TGTGCCAGCAGCTTTCAGGAGACAGATACGCAGTATTTT. Its protein product is CASSFQETDTQYF. The chain joins TRBV7-2 to TRBJ2-3; no clear D gene. Germline V lookup: CDR1 SGHTA, CDR2 FQGNSA. Trimming removed 3 bases at V and 3 bases at J, with 7 bases between. The CDR3 spans 13 residues.

The CDR3 coding sequence is TGTGCCAGCAGTTATTTCGCGGCCGGTGTGGGAGATACGCAGTATTTT. Its translation: CASSYFAAGVGDTQYF. The chain couples TRBV6-6 to TRBJ2-3; D is unclear. Trimming removed 3 bases at V and 5 bases at J, with 18 bases between. CDR1 MNHNY and CDR2 SVGAGI come from the germline V gene (reference sequence). The CDR3 extends over 16 amino acids.

The chain couples TRBV9 to TRBJ1-2; no definite D call. The CDR3 is 11 amino acids. Germline V gene lookup returns CDR1 SGDLS and CDR2 YYNGEE. Trimming shortened V by 3 bases and J by 8 bases, and 8 bases separated the two germline ends. The CDR3 protein is CASSGSKGYTF. The DNA of the CDR3 is TGTGCCAGCAGCGGATCGAAGGGCTACACCTTC.

The chain is built from TRBV2 and TRBJ2-7; D ambiguous. Germline-derived CDR1 and CDR2 are SNHLY and FYNNEI. V was shortened by 6 bases and J by 3 bases, with 9 bases between the two germline ends. The CDR3 runs to 12 residues. The CDR3 sequence: CASRELNYEQYF. DNA of the CDR3: TGTGCCAGCAGGGAATTGAACTACGAGCAGTACTTC.

In the case of this clone: Other DNA sequences in the sample encode the same CDR3. The V gene is TRBV10-3, the J gene TRBJ2-5; possibly TRBD2 for D (6 bases). This CDR3 has 12 residues. Trimming shortened V by 4 bases and J by 5 bases, and 8 bases separated the two germline ends. Germline V gene data show CDR1 as ENHRY and CDR2 as SYGVKD. The CDR3: CAISGGGETQYF. In DNA, the CDR3 is TGTGCCATCAGTGGTGGGGGGGAGACCCAGTACTTC.